The rows below give T cell receptor beta chains drawn from one sample of a study of CD8 T cells in ankylosing spondylitis. From the 5' RACE reads, TCRdb called clonotypes with MiXCR, one entry per CDR3 protein. The sample records around 210,000 distinct CDR3 sequences, approximately 7.6% being singletons. The sequenced sample consisted of blood, either unsorted or a sorted T cell fraction (not recorded which). Receptor source: a female donor with ankylosing spondylitis or in good health (not recorded which). Each CDR3 is given with its conserved first and last residue. Fields, in order: J gene, D gene, V gene, clone size, CDR3 protein, CDR3 DNA. The D gene is left open where the match is weak. Not all rows give a size; the values are once, few, many and, for expanded clones, a class.

j_gene: TRBJ2-1
d_gene: .
v_gene: TRBV5-1
abundance: many
CDR3aa: CASSLGQENNEQFF
CDR3nt: TGCGCCAGCAGCTTGGGGCAGGAGAACAATGAGCAGTTCTTC

j_gene: TRBJ1-5
d_gene: TRBD1
v_gene: TRBV28
abundance: many
CDR3aa: CARCSGTGSNQPQHF
CDR3nt: TGTGCCAGATGCTCCGGGACAGGGAGTAATCAGCCCCAGCATTTT

j_gene: TRBJ2-1
d_gene: TRBD1
v_gene: TRBV11-3
abundance: many
CDR3aa: CASSLTGEGEQFF
CDR3nt: TGTGCCAGCAGCTTAACAGGGGAAGGTGAGCAGTTCTTC

j_gene: TRBJ2-1
d_gene: TRBD2
v_gene: TRBV20-1
abundance: many
CDR3aa: CSARATSGSLSYNEQFF
CDR3nt: TGCAGTGCTAGAGCGACTAGCGGGAGCCTCTCCTACAATGAGCAGTTCTTC

j_gene: TRBJ2-3
d_gene: .
v_gene: TRBV6-1
abundance: many
CDR3aa: CASRDTGAKVDTQYF
CDR3nt: TGTGCCAGCAGGGATACTGGGGCTAAGGTAGATACGCAGTATTTT

j_gene: TRBJ1-5
d_gene: .
v_gene: TRBV20-1
abundance: many
CDR3aa: CSASPAAAGENQPQHF
CDR3nt: TGCAGTGCTAGTCCTGCGGCGGCAGGCGAGAATCAGCCCCAGCATTTT

j_gene: TRBJ2-1
d_gene: TRBD2
v_gene: TRBV11-2
abundance: many
CDR3aa: CASSLESQRGPYNEQFF
CDR3nt: TGTGCCAGCAGCTTAGAATCTCAGCGGGGACCCTACAATGAGCAGTTCTTC

j_gene: TRBJ2-5
d_gene: .
v_gene: TRBV20-1
abundance: many
CDR3aa: CSAREVVGGETQYF
CDR3nt: TGCAGTGCTAGGGAGGTGGTTGGTGGTGAGACCCAGTACTTC

j_gene: TRBJ2-3
d_gene: .
v_gene: TRBV10-3
abundance: many
CDR3aa: CAITEGIQGTDTQYF
CDR3nt: TGTGCCATTACCGAGGGAATACAGGGAACAGATACGCAGTATTTT

j_gene: TRBJ1-2
d_gene: .
v_gene: TRBV6-5
abundance: many
CDR3aa: CASSSDYNYGYTF
CDR3nt: TGTGCCAGCAGTTCGGACTATAACTATGGCTACACCTTC

j_gene: TRBJ2-7
d_gene: .
v_gene: TRBV5-1
abundance: many
CDR3aa: CASSQGSAYEQYF
CDR3nt: TGCGCCAGCAGCCAGGGGTCCGCCTACGAGCAGTACTTC

j_gene: TRBJ2-5
d_gene: .
v_gene: TRBV9
abundance: many
CDR3aa: CASSVGLGTQYF
CDR3nt: TGTGCCAGCAGCGTAGGGTTAGGGACCCAGTACTTC

j_gene: TRBJ2-7
d_gene: TRBD1
v_gene: TRBV11-1
abundance: .
CDR3aa: CASSFGTGYEQYF
CDR3nt: TGTGCCAGCAGCTTTGGGACAGGGTACGAGCAGTACTTC

j_gene: TRBJ1-3
d_gene: .
v_gene: TRBV7-2
abundance: .
CDR3aa: CASSLAGQPSGNTIYF
CDR3nt: TGTGCCAGCAGCTTAGCCGGCCAGCCCTCTGGAAACACCATATATTTT

j_gene: TRBJ1-2
d_gene: .
v_gene: TRBV27
abundance: many
CDR3aa: CASSPQAGYGYTF
CDR3nt: TGTGCCAGCAGTCCGCAGGCCGGCTATGGCTACACCTTC

j_gene: TRBJ1-5
d_gene: TRBD1
v_gene: TRBV13
abundance: .
CDR3aa: CAICLGIGGQAFNQPQHF
CDR3nt: TGTGCCATCTGTTTAGGGATTGGTGGACAGGCTTTCAATCAGCCCCAGCATTTT

j_gene: TRBJ2-1
d_gene: .
v_gene: TRBV7-9
abundance: many
CDR3aa: CASSLVGGEQFF
CDR3nt: TGTGCCAGCAGCTTAGTTGGCGGTGAGCAGTTCTTC

j_gene: TRBJ2-7
d_gene: TRBD2
v_gene: TRBV6-1
abundance: many
CDR3aa: CASRPRRLGLAGGSYEQYF
CDR3nt: TGTGCCAGCAGACCTAGACGTTTGGGACTAGCGGGAGGCTCCTACGAGCAGTACTTC

j_gene: TRBJ1-3
d_gene: .
v_gene: TRBV6-5
abundance: .
CDR3aa: CASSYSSFSGNTIYF
CDR3nt: TGTGCCAGCAGTTACTCAAGCTTCTCTGGAAACACCATATATTTT

j_gene: TRBJ2-1
d_gene: .
v_gene: TRBV7-6
abundance: many
CDR3aa: CASSVGRSSGNEQFF
CDR3nt: TGTGCCAGCAGCGTCGGCAGGAGCAGCGGCAATGAGCAGTTCTTC

j_gene: TRBJ1-1
d_gene: .
v_gene: TRBV5-1
abundance: many
CDR3aa: CASSLEVGTEAFF
CDR3nt: TGCGCCAGCAGCTTGGAAGTGGGGACTGAAGCTTTCTTT

j_gene: TRBJ1-2
d_gene: .
v_gene: TRBV28
abundance: many
CDR3aa: CASSWSYGYTF
CDR3nt: TGTGCCAGCAGTTGGAGCTATGGCTACACCTTC

j_gene: TRBJ2-5
d_gene: .
v_gene: TRBV28
abundance: few
CDR3aa: CASSPSMQTQYF
CDR3nt: TGTGCCAGCAGTCCCTCCATGCAGACCCAGTACTTC

j_gene: TRBJ2-6
d_gene: TRBD2
v_gene: TRBV20-1
abundance: many
CDR3aa: CSAPPGRGGANVLTF
CDR3nt: TGCAGTGCCCCACCCGGGAGGGGAGGGGCCAACGTCCTGACTTTC

j_gene: TRBJ2-3
d_gene: TRBD2
v_gene: TRBV6-2/TRBV6-3
abundance: many
CDR3aa: CASNGREDVTDTQYF
CDR3nt: TGTGCCAGCAACGGGCGGGAGGATGTCACAGATACGCAGTATTTT

j_gene: TRBJ1-1
d_gene: .
v_gene: TRBV5-1
abundance: many
CDR3aa: CASSLSGVTLEAFF
CDR3nt: TGCGCCAGCAGCTTGAGCGGGGTAACTCTAGAAGCTTTCTTT

j_gene: TRBJ1-2
d_gene: .
v_gene: TRBV10-3
abundance: many
CDR3aa: CAISESRVGYTF
CDR3nt: TGTGCCATCAGTGAGTCGAGGGTCGGCTACACCTTC

j_gene: TRBJ2-5
d_gene: .
v_gene: TRBV7-9
abundance: many
CDR3aa: CASAGRRETQYF
CDR3nt: TGTGCCAGCGCGGGCAGGCGAGAGACCCAGTACTTC

j_gene: TRBJ1-1
d_gene: .
v_gene: TRBV6-2/TRBV6-3
abundance: many
CDR3aa: CATLPDINTEAFF
CDR3nt: TGTGCCACCCTACCGGACATTAACACTGAAGCTTTCTTT

j_gene: TRBJ2-4
d_gene: TRBD1
v_gene: TRBV5-6
abundance: many
CDR3aa: CASREGTGVAKNIQYF
CDR3nt: TGTGCCAGCAGAGAAGGGACAGGGGTGGCCAAAAACATTCAGTACTTC

j_gene: TRBJ1-1
d_gene: .
v_gene: TRBV14
abundance: many
CDR3aa: CASKSQSNTEAFF
CDR3nt: TGTGCCAGCAAGAGTCAGTCGAACACTGAAGCTTTCTTT

j_gene: TRBJ1-1
d_gene: .
v_gene: TRBV20-1
abundance: many
CDR3aa: CSARTGSVNTEAFF
CDR3nt: TGCAGTGCTAGGACAGGCTCGGTGAACACTGAAGCTTTCTTT

j_gene: TRBJ2-1
d_gene: TRBD1
v_gene: TRBV5-1
abundance: many
CDR3aa: CASSLPGQGAIEQFF
CDR3nt: TGCGCCAGCAGCTTGCCGGGACAGGGGGCGATTGAGCAGTTCTTC

j_gene: TRBJ2-3
d_gene: .
v_gene: TRBV28
abundance: .
CDR3aa: CASSSPNTDTQYF
CDR3nt: TGTGCCAGCAGTTCACCCAACACAGATACGCAGTATTTT

j_gene: TRBJ2-3
d_gene: TRBD2
v_gene: TRBV20-1
abundance: few
CDR3aa: CCARGTSGRFVADTQYF
CDR3nt: TGCTGTGCTAGAGGGACTAGCGGGAGGTTTGTGGCAGATACGCAGTATTTT

j_gene: TRBJ1-6
d_gene: .
v_gene: TRBV6-2/TRBV6-3
abundance: many
CDR3aa: CASKRDSGDNSPLHF
CDR3nt: TGTGCCAGCAAGAGGGACTCCGGGGATAATTCACCCCTCCACTTT

j_gene: TRBJ2-5
d_gene: .
v_gene: TRBV7-2
abundance: .
CDR3aa: CASSSYGRSETQYF
CDR3nt: TGTGCCAGCAGCTCTTATGGCAGATCGGAGACCCAGTACTTC

j_gene: TRBJ2-1
d_gene: .
v_gene: TRBV29-1
abundance: many
CDR3aa: CSVDDRVEQFF
CDR3nt: TGCAGCGTTGACGATCGCGTTGAGCAGTTCTTC

j_gene: TRBJ2-2
d_gene: .
v_gene: TRBV6-2/TRBV6-3
abundance: many
CDR3aa: CASSPGKSNTGELFF
CDR3nt: TGTGCCAGCAGCCCCGGGAAGTCGAACACCGGGGAGCTGTTTTTT

j_gene: TRBJ2-2
d_gene: .
v_gene: TRBV10-3
abundance: few
CDR3aa: CAIRGSAAGELFF
CDR3nt: TGTGCCATCAGGGGGTCGGCTGCCGGGGAGCTGTTTTTT

j_gene: TRBJ1-3
d_gene: .
v_gene: TRBV5-1
abundance: .
CDR3aa: CASSFGPVGTSGNTIYF
CDR3nt: TGCGCCAGCAGCTTCGGACCCGTAGGTACCTCTGGAAACACCATATATTTT

j_gene: TRBJ1-1
d_gene: .
v_gene: TRBV12-3/TRBV12-4
abundance: many
CDR3aa: CASSFVVGVNTEAFF
CDR3nt: TGTGCCAGCAGTTTTGTGGTAGGGGTAAACACTGAAGCTTTCTTT

j_gene: TRBJ2-3
d_gene: TRBD2
v_gene: TRBV20-1
abundance: few
CDR3aa: CSAPNLAESTDTQYF
CDR3nt: TGCAGTGCTCCCAACCTAGCGGAGAGCACAGATACGCAGTATTTT

j_gene: TRBJ2-5
d_gene: .
v_gene: TRBV25-1
abundance: .
CDR3aa: CASVNGGQGETQYF
CDR3nt: TGTGCCAGCGTTAACGGGGGCCAGGGGGAGACCCAGTACTTC

j_gene: TRBJ2-1
d_gene: .
v_gene: TRBV11-2
abundance: many
CDR3aa: CASSLGRGYRSYNEQFF
CDR3nt: TGTGCCAGCAGCTTAGGGAGGGGCTATCGGTCCTACAATGAGCAGTTCTTC

j_gene: TRBJ1-5
d_gene: .
v_gene: TRBV24-1
abundance: many
CDR3aa: CATSGEQEGQHF
CDR3nt: TGTGCCACCAGTGGGGAACAAGAGGGCCAGCATTTT